This T cell receptor (beta chain) originates from a study of graft-versus-host responses after intestinal transplantation. The overall study: Transplants given to recipients were multivisceral, liver-intestinal, or isolated intestinal.

Data came from immunoSEQ multiplex PCR; TCRdb stores just in-frame clones and leaves some out. The table records about 85,000 clones, approximately 90% of them present only once. On this clone itself: Its antigen remains unidentified.

General study findings and limits: GvH clones were identified in recipient marrow, with some first appearing in ileum or blood. High graft-versus-host to host-versus-graft clonal ratios were seen in allografts of patients with graft-donor T cell macrochimerism.

The sample was unstimulated CD8+ T cells sorted from spleen or lymph node cells, taken before transplant. This clonotype originated in a human donor who was the organ donor for an intestinal transplant.

CDR3 sequence (DNA): TGTGCCAGCAGTGAACACAGGGGCTATTCCTACGAGCAGTACTTC. This codes for CASSEHRGYSYEQYF. The chain employs TRBV25-1 and TRBJ2-7; 7 bases match TRBD1. Germline CDR1 MGHDK, CDR2 SYGVNS. CDR3 size: 15 residues. Trimming at V came to 2 bases and at J to 1 base, leaving 5 bases not matched to a gene.